These T cell receptor beta chains were read from a single sample in a study of T-cell reconstitution after alpha-beta-depleted transplantation in children. TCRdb reprocessed the PCR reads with MiXCR, giving one entry per CDR3 protein. Of hundreds of thousands of distinct CDR3 sequences listed, roughly 13% were seen once; the top ten hold roughly 2.3%. The starting material was PBMCs, mostly from graft donor cells, obtained 360 days after TCRalphabeta/CD19-depleted stem cell transplant. These receptors were obtained from a male patient aged 10-17 years who had a stem cell transplant for acute myeloid leukemia, so the T cells may come from the graft donor. CDR3s include the opening cysteine and the closing phenylalanine or tryptophan. Each record gives: J gene, D gene, V gene, clone size, CDR3 DNA, CDR3 protein. The D gene is left open where the match is weak. Rows give clone size only sometimes, using once, few, many, or a class for an expanded clone.

TRBJ2-3 NA TRBV20-1 few TGCAGTGCTAATGGCCCAGGTAGCGGAGGGGGAGATACGCAGTATTTT CSANGPGSGGGDTQYF
TRBJ2-5 NA TRBV5-5 NA TGTGCCAGCAGCTCCTCAGGGCGGCGGGCCGTTCAAGAGACCCAGTACTTC CASSSSGRRAVQETQYF
TRBJ2-3 TRBD2 TRBV12-3/TRBV12-4 few TGTGCCAGCAGACTTAAGCGGGATACGACAGATACGCAGTATTTT CASRLKRDTTDTQYF
TRBJ2-1 NA TRBV5-1 few TGCGCCAGCAGCTTGTCAGGAGCGAATGAGCAGTTCTTC CASSLSGANEQFF
TRBJ2-7 TRBD2 TRBV11-2 few TGTGCCAGCAGCTTTTTCGCGTCTTCCGGGACTAGCGGGAGGGCGGCCGAGCAGTACTTC CASSFFASSGTSGRAAEQYF
TRBJ2-5 TRBD1 TRBV20-1 few TGCAGTGCTATACAGGGGGCCTATCAAGAGACCCAGTACTTC CSAIQGAYQETQYF
TRBJ2-2 NA TRBV5-1 few TGCGCCAGCAGCTTGGCAGGATATTCCACCGGGGAGCTGTTTTTT CASSLAGYSTGELFF
TRBJ2-2 NA TRBV6-2/TRBV6-3 many TGTGCCAGCACCGTAAGGCGACAGGCCGGGGAGCTGTTTTTT CASTVRRQAGELFF
TRBJ2-3 NA TRBV9 few TGTGCCAGCAGCGTTGGGGTTCAAGCAGATACGCAGTATTTT CASSVGVQADTQYF
TRBJ2-3 NA TRBV5-5 many TGTGCCAGCAGCGCGGTCCCCGGGGGCGCAGATACGCAGTATTTT CASSAVPGGADTQYF
TRBJ2-3 NA TRBV21-1 many TGTGCCAGCAGCAAAACAGGGAGCACAGATACGCAGTATTTT CASSKTGSTDTQYF
TRBJ1-1 NA TRBV29-1 many TGCAGCGTTAGCCGGGACGGTGACACTGAAGCTTTCTTT CSVSRDGDTEAFF
TRBJ2-1 TRBD2 TRBV7-9 NA TGTGCCAGCAGCTCGGGGGGACTAGCGGGGGTCAATGAGCAGTTCTTC CASSSGGLAGVNEQFF
TRBJ2-4 TRBD1 TRBV28 many TGTGCCAGCAGTTTTAGTGACAGGGCATTAGCCAAAAACATTCAGTACTTC CASSFSDRALAKNIQYF
TRBJ2-7 NA TRBV11-1 NA TGTGCCAGCAGCCGAGCCTTTAAAGACTACGAGCAGTACTTC CASSRAFKDYEQYF
TRBJ1-1 NA TRBV28 NA TGTGCCATTACAGGCACTGAAGCTTTCTTT CAITGTEAFF
TRBJ2-3 TRBD1 TRBV5-6 NA TGTGCCAGCAGGCGGTTGGGACAGAGCACAGATACGCAGTATTTT CASRRLGQSTDTQYF
TRBJ2-1 NA TRBV6-5 few TGTGCCAGCAGTTACTCAATCGTGGCAAATGAGCAGTTCTTC CASSYSIVANEQFF
TRBJ2-1 TRBD2 TRBV5-1 few TGCGCCAGCACCCCGACTAGCGGGGCCTACAATGAGCAGTTCTTC CASTPTSGAYNEQFF
TRBJ2-5 NA TRBV28 few TGTGCCAGCAGCCGAGGGTTTGGGACCCAGTACTTC CASSRGFGTQYF
TRBJ2-4 TRBD2 TRBV28 NA TGTGCCAGCAGTACTCCTAGCGGGAGGGCCGGCATTCAGTACTTC CASSTPSGRAGIQYF
TRBJ2-5 TRBD2 TRBV9 few TGTGCCAGCAGCCTAGCGGGAGCAACGGAGACCCAGTACTTC CASSLAGATETQYF
TRBJ2-5 TRBD2 TRBV10-3 NA TGTGCCACCGCCCGACTAGCGGGGCAAGAGACCCAGTACTTC CATARLAGQETQYF
TRBJ2-7 TRBD2 TRBV28 few TGTGCCAGCAGTCCCACCTTGGGACTAGCGGGGGCCTCCTACGAGCAGTACTTC CASSPTLGLAGASYEQYF
TRBJ2-3 NA TRBV7-9 few TGTGCCAGCAGCAGAGGGGGAGTTTTAGCGGTCACAGATACGCAGTATTTT CASSRGGVLAVTDTQYF
TRBJ2-1 NA TRBV5-6 many TGTGCCAGCAGCGGTGGTGTGTACTCCTACAATGAGCAGTTCTTC CASSGGVYSYNEQFF
TRBJ2-1 NA TRBV7-9 many TGTGCCAGCAGCTACGGGGCTAAGCAGTTCTTC CASSYGAKQFF
TRBJ2-4 NA TRBV20-1 NA TGCAGTGCAACCACTCAGACGGGGGTTAACATTCAGTACTTC CSATTQTGVNIQYF
TRBJ2-3 TRBD2 TRBV11-2 few TGTGCCAGCAGCCCCCGGGGGGGAACTAGAGGCCAGCCTGGGTTGACAGATACGCAGTATTTT CASSPRGGTRGQPGLTDTQYF
TRBJ2-7 TRBD2 TRBV6-5 NA TGTGCCAGCAGTTACGGCGGGAGCTTATTCAACGAGCAGTACTTC CASSYGGSLFNEQYF